The clone carrying this T cell receptor beta chain was seen ten or more times. These data are taken from a study of CD8+CD57+ T cells in acquired aplastic anemia. Investigators profiled TCR beta VDJ and CDR3 from genomic DNA template. TCRdb redid the calling of the reads with MiXCR, one entry per CDR3 protein. The data hold hundreds of thousands of distinct CDR3 sequences, with under 40% observed a single time. Previously, flow cytometry had revealed CD8+CD57+ cell expansion in the patients chosen for sequencing. Everyone among the patients had severe acquired aplastic anemia. Material for sequencing was sorted CD4+, CD8+, or CD8+CD57+ T cells (not recorded which) from PBMCs. The clonotype comes from a human donor with aplastic anemia.

Written as DNA, the CDR3 is TGTGCCAGCAGTCAGGGACGAAGTGGGTGGAGGACTGAAGCTTTCTTT. Translated: CASSQGRSGWRTEAFF. This chain uses TRBV16 with TRBJ1-1, with TRBD1 as a possible D gene (5 bases). The CDR3 covers 16 residues. The germline gives CDR1 KGHSY, CDR2 FQNENV. V was trimmed by 6 bases and J by 5 bases, leaving 22 bases between them.